This T cell receptor beta chain was documented in a study of cytomegalovirus exposure and HLA in healthy donors. Notes on the study in general: As a later analysis showed, a missense DCLRE1C variant was linked to trimming of TCR beta V- and J-genes. Altogether, about 160 TCR beta chains were recorded as cytomegalovirus-associated.

The PCR was carried out with 60 Vbeta primers and 13 Jbeta primers. Profiling relied on immunoSEQ multiplex PCR, and the TCRdb table lists in-frame clones only, not all of them. The sample lists 190,000 or so clones; 75% to 90% were seen once. The V gene's germline CDR1 is SGDLS and CDR2 YYNGEE. This CDR3 is 13 amino acids long. Trimming took off 4 bases at V and 0 bases at J, with 7 bases between the two ends. This clone showed up just once. Antigen unknown. This sequence was found in a boy aged 5-17 years in good health and CMV-seronegative. Sequencing used PBMCs. The chain recombines TRBV9 with TRBJ1-1; no clear D gene. CDR3 region: CASSPRVNTEAFF. The DNA of the CDR3 is TGTGCCAGCAGCCCGAGGGTGAACACTGAAGCTTTCTTT.